This T cell receptor (beta chain) was identified in a study of regulatory T cells in long-lasting Graves disease. Study results and limitations: New patients shared some 970 public clonotypes, fewer than the roughly 2,600 shared by persistent patients. There were preferences for TRBV28, TRBJ1-2 and TRBJ2-5 in persistent disease.

Time point specified: persistent/refractory GD, antithyroid drugs over 5 years with positive TRAb. Extracted PBMC RNA gave rise to the TCR library. American Thyroid Association guidelines were used to diagnose Graves' disease. CDR3 regions were amplified by Arm-PCR using iRepertoire HTBI primers to build TCR beta libraries. TCRdb independently ran MiXCR on the multiplex PCR reads; one entry per CDR3 protein. The sample holds approximately 380,000 distinct CDR3 sequences, less than 25% seen once. The germline V gene has CDR1 MDHEN and CDR2 SYDVKM. This CDR3 region has 18 residues. The V and J ends lost 5 bases and 0 bases respectively, with 20 bases between them. This clonotype has more than one count but fewer than ten. Antigen specificity is unknown.

Sequenced here: peripheral blood mononuclear cells (PBMCs), sampled when the disease was refractory, from a patient treated with antithyroid drugs. The receptor's source is a female donor with Graves disease. The chain combines TRBV28 with TRBJ1-3; D is unresolved. The chain's CDR3 is CASSSVFEDGFSGNTIYF. In nucleotides, the CDR3 is TGTGCCAGCAGTAGCGTATTTGAGGACGGCTTCTCTGGAAACACCATATATTTT.